This record concerns one TCR beta chain sequence. Its target is not known. The source of the sample is a study of CXCR3-negative and CXCR3-positive naive CD8 T cells. Whole-study context: Libraries each contributed about 1.5 +/- 0.3 million TRB reads, for roughly 130 million in total.

This CDR3 is 14 amino acids long. Germline V gene data show CDR1 as MDHEN and CDR2 as SYDVKM. UMI-tagged TRB cDNA libraries were built via 5' RACE. TCRdb reworked the 5' RACE reads into one entry per CDR3 protein, no DNA. This sample's clone table lists roughly 130,000 distinct CDR3 sequences. Study findings and constraints: For CXCR3-positive naive cells, TRB CDR3s were more hydrophobic than those of CXCR3-negative naive cells. Similar TRBV-TRBJ gene usage was seen in naive CXCR3-negative and CXCR3-positive cells, but not in memory cells. Memory CD8+ T cell repertoires were far less diverse than both naive subsets.

The specimen sequenced was naive CXCR3+ CD8+ T cells from blood. Subset noted: CD45RO-CCR7+CD27+CD95- naive CD8+ T cells expressing CXCR3 (TNR3+). J is TRBJ2-7 and V is TRBV28; checking the TCRdb D call of TRBD1 is not possible without DNA. The sequence was obtained from a human donor in good health. Some clones in this sample may be carry-over from other donors' samples. CDR3 loop: CASSLWTGFDEQYF.